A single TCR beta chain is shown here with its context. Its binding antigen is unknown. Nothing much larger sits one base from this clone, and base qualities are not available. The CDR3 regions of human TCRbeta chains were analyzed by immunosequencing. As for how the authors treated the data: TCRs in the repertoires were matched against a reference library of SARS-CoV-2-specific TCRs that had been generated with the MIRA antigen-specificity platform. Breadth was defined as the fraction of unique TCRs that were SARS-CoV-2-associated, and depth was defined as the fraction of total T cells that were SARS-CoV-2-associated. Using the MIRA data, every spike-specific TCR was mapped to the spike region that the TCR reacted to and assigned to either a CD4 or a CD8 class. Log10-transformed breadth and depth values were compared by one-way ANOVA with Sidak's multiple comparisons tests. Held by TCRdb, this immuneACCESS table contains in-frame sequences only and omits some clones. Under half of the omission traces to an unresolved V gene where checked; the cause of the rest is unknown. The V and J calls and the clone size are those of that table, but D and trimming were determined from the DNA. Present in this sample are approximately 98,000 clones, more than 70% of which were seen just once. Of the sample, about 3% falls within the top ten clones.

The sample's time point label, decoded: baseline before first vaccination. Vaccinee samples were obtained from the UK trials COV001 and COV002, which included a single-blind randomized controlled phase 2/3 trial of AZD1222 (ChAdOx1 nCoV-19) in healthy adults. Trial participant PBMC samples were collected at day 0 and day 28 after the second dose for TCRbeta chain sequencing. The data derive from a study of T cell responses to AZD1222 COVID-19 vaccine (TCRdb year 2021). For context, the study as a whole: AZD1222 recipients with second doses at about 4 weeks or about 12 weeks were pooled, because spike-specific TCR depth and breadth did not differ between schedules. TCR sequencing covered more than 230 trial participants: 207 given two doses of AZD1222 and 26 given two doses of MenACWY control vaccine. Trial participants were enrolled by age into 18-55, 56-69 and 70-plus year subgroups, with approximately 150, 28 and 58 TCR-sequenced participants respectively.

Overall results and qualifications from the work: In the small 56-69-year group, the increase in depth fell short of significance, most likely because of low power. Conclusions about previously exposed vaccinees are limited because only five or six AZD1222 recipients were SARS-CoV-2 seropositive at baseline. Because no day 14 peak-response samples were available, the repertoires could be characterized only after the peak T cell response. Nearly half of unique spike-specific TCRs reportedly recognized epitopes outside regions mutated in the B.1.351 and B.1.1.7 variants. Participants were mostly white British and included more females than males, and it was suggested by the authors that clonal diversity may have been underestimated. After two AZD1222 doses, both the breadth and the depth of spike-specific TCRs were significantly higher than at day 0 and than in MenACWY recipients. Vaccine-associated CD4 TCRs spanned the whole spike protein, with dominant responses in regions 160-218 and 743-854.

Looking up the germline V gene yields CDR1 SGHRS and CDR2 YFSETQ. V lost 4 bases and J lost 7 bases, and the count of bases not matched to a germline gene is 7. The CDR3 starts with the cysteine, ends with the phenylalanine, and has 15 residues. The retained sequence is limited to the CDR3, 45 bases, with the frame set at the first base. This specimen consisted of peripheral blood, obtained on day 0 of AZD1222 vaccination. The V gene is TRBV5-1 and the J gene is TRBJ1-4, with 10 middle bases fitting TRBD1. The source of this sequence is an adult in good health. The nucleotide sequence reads TGCGCCAGCAGCCAAGACGGGACAGGGGTTGAAAAACTGTTTTTT. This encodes CASSQDGTGVEKLFF. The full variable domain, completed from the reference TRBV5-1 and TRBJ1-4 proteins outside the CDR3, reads KAGVTQTPRYLIKTRGQQVTLSCSPISGHRSVSWYQQTPGQGLQFLFEYFSETQRNKGNFPGRFSGRQFSNSRSEMNVSTLELGDSALYLCASSQDGTGVEKLFFGSGTQLSVL.